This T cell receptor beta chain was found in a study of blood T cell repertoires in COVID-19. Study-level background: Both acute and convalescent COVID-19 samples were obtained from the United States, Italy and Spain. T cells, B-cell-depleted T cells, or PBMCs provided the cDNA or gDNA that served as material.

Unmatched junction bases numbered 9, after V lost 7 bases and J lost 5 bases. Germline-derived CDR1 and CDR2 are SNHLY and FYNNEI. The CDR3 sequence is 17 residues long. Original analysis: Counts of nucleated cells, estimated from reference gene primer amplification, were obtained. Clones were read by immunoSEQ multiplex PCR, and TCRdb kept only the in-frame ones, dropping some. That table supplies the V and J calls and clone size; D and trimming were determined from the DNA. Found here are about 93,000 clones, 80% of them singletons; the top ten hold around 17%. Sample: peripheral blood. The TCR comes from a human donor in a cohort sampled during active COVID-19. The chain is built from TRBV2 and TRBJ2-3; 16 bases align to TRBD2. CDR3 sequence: CASKGTSGRVLGDTQYF. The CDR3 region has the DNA TGTGCCAGCAAGGGGACTAGCGGGAGGGTTCTGGGAGATACGCAGTATTTT.